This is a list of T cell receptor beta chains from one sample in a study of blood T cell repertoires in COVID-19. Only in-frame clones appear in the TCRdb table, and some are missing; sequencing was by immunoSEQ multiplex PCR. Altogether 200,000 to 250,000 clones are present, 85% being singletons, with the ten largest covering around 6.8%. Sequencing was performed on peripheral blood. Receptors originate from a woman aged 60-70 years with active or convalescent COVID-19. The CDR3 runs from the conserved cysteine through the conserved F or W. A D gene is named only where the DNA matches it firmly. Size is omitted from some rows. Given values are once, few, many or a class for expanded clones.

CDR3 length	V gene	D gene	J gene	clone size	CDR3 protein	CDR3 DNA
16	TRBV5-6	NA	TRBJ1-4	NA	CASSVAGSPTNEKLFF	TGTGCCAGCAGCGTCGCAGGGTCCCCAACTAATGAAAAACTGTTTTTT
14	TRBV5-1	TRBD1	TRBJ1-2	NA	CASSLRDRDYGYTF	TGCGCCAGCAGCCTCCGGGACAGGGACTATGGCTACACCTTC
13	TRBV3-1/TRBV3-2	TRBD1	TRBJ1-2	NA	CASSQVTGVGYTF	TGTGCCAGCAGCCAAGTAACAGGGGTAGGCTACACCTTC
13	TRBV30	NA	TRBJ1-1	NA	CAWSYRLGTEAFF	TGTGCCTGGAGTTACAGGTTGGGAACTGAAGCTTTCTTT
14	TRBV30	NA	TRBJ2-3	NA	CAWSRAGFTDTQYF	TGTGCCTGGAGTAGGGCAGGGTTCACAGATACGCAGTATTTT
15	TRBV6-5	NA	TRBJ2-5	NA	CASSYSGQEGETQYF	TGTGCCAGCAGTTACTCGGGGCAGGAGGGAGAGACCCAGTACTTC
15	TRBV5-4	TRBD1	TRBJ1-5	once	CASSFGTGGDQPQHF	TGTGCCAGCAGCTTCGGGACAGGGGGCGATCAGCCCCAGCATTTT
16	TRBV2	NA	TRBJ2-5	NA	CASSEGVMGRQETQYF	TGTGCCAGCAGTGAAGGGGTAATGGGCAGACAAGAGACCCAGTACTTC
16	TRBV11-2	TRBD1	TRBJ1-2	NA	CASSLDGRQGNYGYTF	TGTGCCAGCAGCTTAGATGGGAGACAGGGGAACTATGGCTACACCTTC
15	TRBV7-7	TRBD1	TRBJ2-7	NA	CASSLRQGPLGEQYF	TGTGCTAGCAGCTTACGACAGGGACCTTTGGGCGAGCAGTACTTC
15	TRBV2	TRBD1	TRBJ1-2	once	CASVREGAGLYGYTF	TGTGCCAGCGTACGTGAGGGGGCCGGTTTATATGGCTACACCTTC
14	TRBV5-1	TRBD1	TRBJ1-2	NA	CASSSRTGGYGYTF	TGCGCCAGCAGCTCACGGACAGGAGGGTATGGCTACACCTTC
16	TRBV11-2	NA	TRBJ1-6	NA	CASSFLVRGFNSPLHF	TGTGCCAGCAGCTTCCTAGTGCGCGGCTTTAATTCACCCCTCCACTTT
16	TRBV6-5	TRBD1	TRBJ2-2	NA	CASSYSATGNAGELFF	TGTGCCAGCAGTTACTCCGCGACAGGGAATGCCGGGGAGCTGTTTTTT
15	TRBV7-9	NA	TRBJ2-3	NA	CASSWGDSDTDTQYF	TGTGCCAGCAGTTGGGGTGACAGTGACACAGATACGCAGTATTTT
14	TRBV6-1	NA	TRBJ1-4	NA	CASSEAEGREKLFF	TGTGCCAGCAGTGAAGCGGAGGGTAGGGAAAAACTGTTTTTT
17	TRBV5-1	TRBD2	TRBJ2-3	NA	CASSLVGASGSTDTQYF	TGCGCCAGCAGCTTGGTTGGGGCTAGCGGAAGCACAGATACGCAGTATTTT
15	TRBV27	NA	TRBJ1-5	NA	CASSLSATADQPQHF	TGTGCCAGCAGTTTATCCGCAACAGCCGATCAGCCCCAGCATTTT
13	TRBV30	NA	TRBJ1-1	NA	CAWSGGTNTEAFF	TGTGCCTGGAGTGGGGGCACGAACACTGAAGCTTTCTTT
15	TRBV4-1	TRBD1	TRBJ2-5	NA	CASSLLTGVEETQYF	TGCGCCAGCAGCCTCTTGACAGGGGTTGAAGAGACCCAGTACTTC
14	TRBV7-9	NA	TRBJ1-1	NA	CASRYSYVDTEAFF	TGTGCCAGCAGGTACTCGTACGTGGACACTGAAGCTTTCTTT
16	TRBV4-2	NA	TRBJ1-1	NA	CASSPLITGSHGEAFF	TGTGCCAGCAGCCCCCTTATTACAGGGTCTCATGGTGAAGCTTTCTTT
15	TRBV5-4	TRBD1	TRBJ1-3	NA	CASSLDRVSGNTIYF	TGTGCCAGCAGCCTTGACAGGGTATCTGGAAACACCATATATTTT
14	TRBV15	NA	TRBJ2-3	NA	CATSRDGHSDTQYF	TGTGCCACCAGCAGAGACGGACACTCAGATACGCAGTATTTT
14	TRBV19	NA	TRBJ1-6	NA	CASSIQLNNSPLHF	TGTGCCAGTAGTATACAACTCAATAATTCACCCCTCCACTTT
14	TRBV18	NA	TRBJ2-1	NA	CASRRQTAYNEQFF	TGTGCCAGCCGAAGACAGACCGCCTACAATGAGCAGTTCTTC
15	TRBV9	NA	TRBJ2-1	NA	CASSVEPTGYNEQFF	TGTGCCAGCAGCGTTGAACCGACGGGATACAATGAGCAGTTCTTC
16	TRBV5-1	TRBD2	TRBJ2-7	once	CASSLEVAGALYEQYF	TGCGCCAGCAGCTTGGAAGTAGCGGGGGCCCTCTACGAGCAGTACTTC
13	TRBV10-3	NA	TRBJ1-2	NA	CAISESTAYGYTF	TGTGCCATCAGTGAGTCTACAGCCTATGGCTACACCTTC
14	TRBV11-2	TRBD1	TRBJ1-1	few	CASSLGQTNTEAFF	TGTGCCAGCAGCTTGGGACAGACGAACACTGAAGCTTTCTTT
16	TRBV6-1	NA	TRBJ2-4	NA	CASSDFAFLAKNIQYF	TGTGCCAGCAGTGACTTCGCGTTTCTAGCCAAAAACATTCAGTACTTC
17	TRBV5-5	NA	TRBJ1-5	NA	CASSSFSTGYSNQPQHF	TGTGCCAGCAGCTCCTTTAGTACGGGATATAGCAATCAGCCCCAGCATTTT
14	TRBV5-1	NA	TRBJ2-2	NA	CASRRAGDTGELFF	TGCGCCAGCAGAAGGGCAGGGGACACCGGGGAGCTGTTTTTT
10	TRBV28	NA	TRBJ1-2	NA	CATTGYGYTF	TGTGCCACTACAGGGTATGGCTACACCTTC
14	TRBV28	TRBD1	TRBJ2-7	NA	CASSRTGQYYEQYF	TGTGCCAGCAGCAGAACGGGACAGTATTACGAGCAGTACTTC
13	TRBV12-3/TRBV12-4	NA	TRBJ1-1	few	CASSFRGNTEAFF	TGTGCCAGCAGTTTTAGGGGGAACACTGAAGCTTTCTTT
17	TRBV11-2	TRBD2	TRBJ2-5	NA	CASSLDSSGRESGTQYF	TGTGCCAGCAGCTTAGACAGTAGCGGGAGAGAGTCGGGGACCCAGTACTTC
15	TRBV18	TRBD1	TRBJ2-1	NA	CASSPTGGSYNEQFF	TGTGCCAGCTCACCGACAGGGGGTTCCTACAATGAGCAGTTCTTC
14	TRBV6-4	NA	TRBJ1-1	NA	CASAPGGHGTEAFF	TGTGCCAGCGCCCCGGGCGGACACGGCACTGAAGCTTTCTTT
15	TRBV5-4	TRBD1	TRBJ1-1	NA	CASHSYRGLNTEAFF	TGTGCCAGCCACTCTTACAGGGGGCTGAACACTGAAGCTTTCTTT
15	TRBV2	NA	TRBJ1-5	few	CASIQGTGSNQPQHF	TGTGCCAGCATCCAGGGAACAGGGAGCAATCAGCCCCAGCATTTT
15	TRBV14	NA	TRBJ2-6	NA	CASIRSGAGANVLTF	TGTGCCAGCATCCGTTCGGGAGCTGGGGCCAACGTCCTGACTTTC
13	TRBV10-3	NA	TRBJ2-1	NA	CAISEAVDNEQFF	TGTGCCATCAGTGAAGCTGTCGACAATGAGCAGTTCTTC
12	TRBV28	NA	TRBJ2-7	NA	CATNQLLDEQYF	TGTGCCACCAACCAGCTGCTAGATGAGCAGTACTTC
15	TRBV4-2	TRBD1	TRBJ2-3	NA	CASSQDGQVRDTQYF	TGTGCCAGCAGCCAAGATGGACAGGTGCGAGATACGCAGTATTTT
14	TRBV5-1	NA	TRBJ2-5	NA	CASSLVLSQETQYF	TGCGCCAGCAGCTTGGTATTATCCCAAGAGACCCAGTACTTC
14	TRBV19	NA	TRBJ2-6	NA	CASSRRAGANVLTF	TGTGCCAGTAGTAGACGGGCTGGGGCCAACGTCCTGACTTTC
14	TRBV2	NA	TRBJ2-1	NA	CASSDTSQMVEQFF	TGTGCCAGCAGTGACACTAGCCAGATGGTTGAGCAGTTCTTC
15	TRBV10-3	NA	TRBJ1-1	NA	CAISVSGGGGTEAFF	TGTGCCATCAGTGTCTCGGGAGGGGGGGGCACTGAAGCTTTCTTT
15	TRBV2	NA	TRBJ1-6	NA	CASSVHQGQGSPLHF	TGTGCCAGCAGTGTCCATCAGGGGCAGGGTTCACCCCTCCACTTT
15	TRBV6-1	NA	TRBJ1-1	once	CASSEAGRRNTEAFF	TGTGCCAGCAGTGAAGCCGGCAGGCGGAACACTGAAGCTTTCTTT
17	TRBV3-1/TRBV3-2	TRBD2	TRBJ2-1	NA	CASSQLPGLADYNEQFF	TGTGCCAGCAGCCAACTTCCCGGACTAGCAGACTACAATGAGCAGTTCTTC
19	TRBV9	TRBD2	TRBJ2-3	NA	CASSSHGTSGRAGADTQYF	TGTGCCAGCAGCTCCCACGGGACTAGCGGGAGGGCCGGGGCAGATACGCAGTATTTT
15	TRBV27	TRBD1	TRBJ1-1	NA	CASSLIGTGGTEAFF	TGTGCCAGCAGTTTGATTGGGACAGGGGGGACTGAAGCTTTCTTT
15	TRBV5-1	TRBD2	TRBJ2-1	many	CASSLTSGFNNEQFF	TGCGCCAGCAGCTTGACTAGCGGGTTCAACAATGAGCAGTTCTTC
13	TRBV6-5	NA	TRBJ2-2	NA	CASLRGGTGELFF	TGTGCCAGCCTAAGGGGGGGAACCGGGGAGCTGTTTTTT
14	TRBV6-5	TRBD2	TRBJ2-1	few	CASSNLGGSSEQFF	TGTGCCAGCAGCAACCTGGGGGGGTCGAGTGAGCAGTTCTTC
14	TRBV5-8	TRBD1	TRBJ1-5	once	CASSRTGGNQPQHF	TGTGCCAGCAGCCGGACAGGGGGCAATCAGCCCCAGCATTTT
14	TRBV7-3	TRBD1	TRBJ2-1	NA	CASSLQQGMNEQFF	TGTGCCAGCAGCTTACAACAGGGGATGAATGAGCAGTTCTTC